The T cell receptor (beta chain) described here comes from a study of T cell responses to AZD1222 COVID-19 vaccine. V lost 5 bases and J lost 0, with 16 bases in between. Germline V CDR1 and CDR2: KGHSH, LQKENI. CDR3 length: 17 amino acids. Data came from immunoSEQ multiplex PCR; TCRdb stores just in-frame clones and leaves some out. The table lists some 120,000 clones, 90% of them singletons. The chain uses TRBV18 and TRBJ1-4; no reliable D call. The clonotype originates from an adult in good health. The specimen comprised peripheral blood, sampled on day 0 of AZD1222 vaccination. The CDR3 nucleotides are TGTGCCAGCTCAACGGGCGGTACTCTTGCAACTAATGAAAAACTGTTTTTT. Translation gives CASSTGGTLATNEKLFF.